Listed below are T cell receptor beta chains from one sample, sequenced in a study of T cells after somatic rescue of genetic block. Assay used: immunoSEQ multiplex PCR; TCRdb lists only in-frame clones, some missing. The data hold 60,000 to 75,000 clones, with 92% observed a single time. Specimen: peripheral blood mononuclear cells (PBMCs). The receptors come from a man aged 40-49 years. Each CDR3 is given with its conserved first and last residue. D genes are given only for firm matches. For some rows the clone size is stated as once, few or many, or as a class when expanded; others skip it.

d_call | clone_size | j_call | v_call | cdr3_aa | cdr3_nt
NA | NA | TRBJ1-3 | TRBV6-6 | CASRRGDSGNTIYF | TGTGCCAGCAGAAGGGGGGACTCTGGAAACACCATATATTTT
NA | NA | TRBJ2-3 | TRBV18 | CASSPRTDTQYF | TGTGCCAGCTCACCACGGACAGATACGCAGTATTTT
NA | NA | TRBJ2-7 | TRBV7-2 | CASSVGGGGPSYEQYF | TGTGCCAGCAGCGTAGGGGGAGGGGGTCCTTCCTACGAGCAGTACTTC
NA | NA | TRBJ1-2 | TRBV30 | CAWREPTRIPYGYTF | TGTGCCTGGAGGGAACCGACACGAATTCCCTATGGCTACACCTTC
NA | once | TRBJ1-1 | TRBV11-3 | CASSAFWNTEAFF | TGTGCCAGCAGCGCCTTCTGGAACACTGAAGCTTTCTTT
TRBD2 | NA | TRBJ2-3 | TRBV15 | CATRSGRRGTDTQYF | TGTGCCACCCGTAGCGGGAGACGCGGCACAGATACGCAGTATTTT
NA | NA | TRBJ2-7 | TRBV5-6 | CASSAAGTVPEQYF | TGTGCCAGCAGCGCGGCCGGGACCGTCCCCGAGCAGTACTTC
NA | once | TRBJ2-3 | TRBV5-1 | CASSLANPTADTQYF | TGCGCCAGCAGCTTGGCGAACCCGACCGCAGATACGCAGTATTTT
TRBD2 | NA | TRBJ2-1 | TRBV4-1 | CASSQLAGGQAEQFF | TGCGCCAGCAGCCAGTTAGCGGGGGGGCAAGCTGAGCAGTTCTTC
TRBD2 | NA | TRBJ2-3 | TRBV18 | CASSAGVADTQYF | TGTGCCAGCTCAGCGGGGGTCGCAGATACGCAGTATTTT
NA | NA | TRBJ2-1 | TRBV4-3 | CASSQGGSSYNEQFF | TGCGCCAGCAGCCAAGGAGGGAGCTCCTACAATGAGCAGTTCTTC
TRBD1 | NA | TRBJ2-7 | TRBV7-9 | CASSRTGLGINEQYF | TGTGCCAGCAGCAGGACAGGGCTCGGGATTAACGAGCAGTACTTC
TRBD1 | NA | TRBJ1-5 | TRBV6-1 | CASSERDREHQPQHF | TGTGCCAGCAGTGAAAGGGACAGGGAGCATCAGCCCCAGCATTTT
TRBD1 | NA | TRBJ2-7 | TRBV5-5 | CASSQGTANEQYF | TGTGCCAGCAGCCAAGGGACAGCTAACGAGCAGTACTTC
TRBD2 | NA | TRBJ2-6 | TRBV5-4 | CASREGTSGSTGANVLTF | TGTGCCAGCAGGGAAGGGACTAGCGGGAGCACTGGGGCCAACGTCCTGACTTTC
NA | NA | TRBJ1-1 | TRBV11-2 | CASSLVVGRGVGAFF | TGTGCCAGCAGCTTAGTGGTAGGGAGGGGAGTGGGTGCTTTCTTT
TRBD1 | NA | TRBJ2-4 | TRBV30 | CAWSLTGTGKVNIQYF | TGTGCCTGGAGTCTTACCGGGACAGGGAAAGTCAACATTCAGTACTTC
NA | NA | TRBJ2-3 | TRBV19 | CASSIDKFLSTDTQYF | TGTGCCAGTAGTATAGACAAGTTCTTGAGCACAGATACGCAGTATTTT
NA | NA | TRBJ1-2 | TRBV5-1 | CASSAVRDGGYTF | TGCGCCAGCAGCGCGGTCAGGGATGGCGGCTACACCTTC
NA | NA | TRBJ2-5 | TRBV5-1 | CASSLEKGGRETQYF | TGCGCCAGCAGCTTGGAAAAAGGGGGTCGAGAGACCCAGTACTTC
TRBD1 | NA | TRBJ2-7 | TRBV28 | CASRPTGTGAYEQYF | TGTGCCAGCAGACCTACCGGGACAGGGGCCTACGAGCAGTACTTC
TRBD2 | NA | TRBJ2-3 | TRBV5-4 | CASTPGRGGSDTQYF | TGTGCCAGCACCCCTGGTCGGGGAGGGTCAGATACGCAGTATTTT
NA | NA | TRBJ1-1 | TRBV20-1 | CSARDGWDFF | TGCAGTGCTAGAGATGGGTGGGATTTCTTT
NA | NA | TRBJ2-7 | TRBV6-5 | CASRKTGTYEQYF | TGTGCCAGCAGGAAGACAGGAACCTACGAGCAGTACTTC
TRBD1 | NA | TRBJ1-1 | TRBV2 | CASSRQGLNTEAFF | TGTGCCAGCAGTAGACAGGGGCTGAACACTGAAGCTTTCTTT
NA | once | TRBJ1-5 | TRBV11-2 | CASSLGTGFNQPQHF | TGTGCCAGCAGCTTAGGTACAGGGTTCAATCAGCCCCAGCATTTT
TRBD2 | NA | TRBJ2-7 | TRBV5-6 | CASSLGLAGLPHEQYF | TGTGCCAGCAGCTTGGGGCTAGCGGGCCTACCCCACGAGCAGTACTTC
NA | NA | TRBJ1-1 | TRBV6-1 | CASSENRLGNTEAFF | TGTGCCAGCAGTGAAAACAGGTTGGGGAACACTGAAGCTTTCTTT
TRBD2 | NA | TRBJ2-4 | TRBV7-2 | CASSLGRGDIQYF | TGTGCCAGCAGCCTCGGGAGGGGGGACATTCAGTACTTC
NA | NA | TRBJ2-5 | TRBV11-2 | CASSLVRGSGETQYF | TGTGCCAGCAGCTTAGTACGTGGGAGTGGTGAGACCCAGTACTTC
TRBD2 | NA | TRBJ2-1 | TRBV5-1 | CASSLLPAGGNEQFF | TGCGCCAGCAGCTTGCTTCCGGCGGGAGGAAACGAGCAGTTCTTC
NA | NA | TRBJ2-5 | TRBV4-1 | CASSQVREETQYF | TGCGCCAGCAGCCAAGTCAGAGAAGAGACCCAGTACTTC
NA | NA | TRBJ2-3 | TRBV9 | CASSVVAWADTQYF | TGTGCCAGCAGCGTAGTCGCGTGGGCAGATACGCAGTATTTT
NA | NA | TRBJ1-3 | TRBV5-4 | CASSLVARGAGNTIYF | TGTGCCAGCAGCTTGGTTGCAAGGGGAGCCGGAAACACCATATATTTT
NA | NA | TRBJ1-3 | TRBV18 | CASSQDTGPRNTIYF | TGTGCCAGCTCTCAGGACACGGGGCCTAGAAACACCATATATTTT
TRBD1 | NA | TRBJ1-3 | TRBV7-2 | CASSFWDRAGNTIYF | TGTGCCAGCAGCTTTTGGGACAGGGCCGGAAACACCATATATTTT
NA | NA | TRBJ2-3 | TRBV5-1 | CASREGTDTQYF | TGCGCCAGCAGGGAGGGCACAGATACGCAGTATTTT
NA | few | TRBJ2-7 | TRBV19 | CASSLQGLNYEQYF | TGTGCCAGTAGTCTCCAGGGTCTGAACTACGAGCAGTACTTC
NA | NA | TRBJ1-4 | TRBV6-5 | CAGFEKLFF | TGTGCCGGTTTCGAAAAACTGTTTTTT
TRBD1 | once | TRBJ2-7 | TRBV7-9 | CASSLDRDSSYEQYF | TGTGCCAGCAGCTTGGACCGGGACAGCTCCTACGAGCAGTACTTC
NA | NA | TRBJ1-1 | TRBV6-5 | CASSQRQSNTEAFF | TGTGCCAGCAGTCAGAGACAGTCGAACACTGAAGCTTTCTTT
NA | NA | TRBJ1-4 | TRBV28 | CASSLGTGKATNEKLFF | TGTGCCAGCAGTTTAGGTACAGGGAAGGCAACTAATGAAAAACTGTTTTTT
NA | NA | TRBJ2-1 | TRBV9 | CASSVSNANEQFF | TGTGCCAGCAGCGTATCAAACGCAAATGAGCAGTTCTTC
NA | NA | TRBJ2-7 | TRBV5-6 | CASSLVAGEQYF | TGTGCCAGCAGCTTGGTGGCGGGGGAGCAGTACTTC
NA | few | TRBJ1-2 | TRBV6-1 | CASTEQGAYGYTF | TGTGCCAGCACCGAACAAGGGGCATATGGCTACACCTTC
NA | few | TRBJ2-1 | TRBV13 | CASSLWGSSLWGYNEQFF | TGTGCCAGCAGCCTCTGGGGATCAAGTTTATGGGGATACAATGAGCAGTTCTTC
TRBD1 | NA | TRBJ1-1 | TRBV5-1 | CASSSLVGQGGTEAFF | TGCGCCAGCAGTTCCTTGGTGGGACAGGGGGGCACTGAAGCTTTCTTT
NA | NA | TRBJ1-4 | TRBV7-2 | CASSLGGRVGEKLFF | TGTGCCAGCAGCTTAGGAGGGCGCGTGGGTGAAAAACTGTTTTTT
TRBD2 | NA | TRBJ2-1 | TRBV29-1 | CSVFLLAGGDNEQFF | TGCAGCGTTTTCCTACTAGCGGGAGGGGACAATGAGCAGTTCTTC
NA | NA | TRBJ2-7 | TRBV5-1 | CASSDRMGAVDEQYF | TGCGCCAGCAGCGACCGTATGGGGGCTGTAGACGAGCAGTACTTC
NA | NA | TRBJ1-2 | TRBV7-9 | CASSLGQGDYGYTF | TGTGCCAGCAGCTTAGGGCAGGGAGACTATGGCTACACCTTC